Listed here are 3 T cell receptor beta chains from one sample, sequenced in a study of CD8+ T cells in alopecia areata. Stated treatment: oral pan-JAK inhibitor, 5-10 mg twice daily. RNA extraction and reverse transcription yielded cDNA as sequencing template. TCRdb's table, derived via immunoSEQ multiplex PCR, lists solely in-frame clones and lacks some. The table includes 150,000 to 200,000 clones, 60% detected once. The material sequenced was CD4+ T cells sorted from blood, taken at week 24, from a patient treated with tofacitinib. All receptors derive from a human donor with alopecia areata.

The chain links TRBV2 to TRBJ1-1; D remains unclear. Germline-derived CDR1 and CDR2 are SNHLY and FYNNEI. The V gene lost 5 bases and the J gene lost 1 base, with 11 bases spanning the gap. This CDR3 is 14 amino acids long. In nucleotides, the CDR3 is TGTGCCAGCAGTCGTGAAGGCGCGAACACTGAAGCTTTCTTT. It encodes CASSREGANTEAFF.

V is TRBV29-1 and J is TRBJ2-7; 8 nucleotides agree with TRBD2. V lost 4 bases and J lost 3; bases outside the gene matches: 8. Germline lookup yields CDR1 SQVTM and CDR2 ANQGSEA. The CDR3 runs 14 residues. The CDR3 nucleotides read TGCAGCGTTGGGCGGCGGGGGGAGGTCTACGAGCAGTACTTC. This encodes CSVGRRGEVYEQYF.

This clone was seen a few times. The genes are TRBV30 and TRBJ1-4, with a weak D call TRBD1 (6 bases). CDR3 length equals 16 residues. Deletions cut 3 bases from V and 7 bases from J, with 21 bases between. CDR1 and CDR2 (germline): GTSNPN, SVGIG (reference sequence). The CDR3 DNA reads TGTGCCTGGAGGGGCCCGGTCGTACAGGGTGGTGAAAAACTGTTTTTT. It is translated as CAWRGPVVQGGEKLFF.